The 13 T cell receptor beta chains presented below share a single source sample, sequenced in a study of cytomegalovirus exposure and HLA in healthy donors. The PCR had 60 Vbeta and 13 Jbeta primers. This table comes from immunoSEQ multiplex PCR, and its TCRdb copy is limited to in-frame clones, with some not included. The table shows some 140,000 clones, with about three quarters occurring only once. Sequences were obtained from PBMCs. The receptors derive from a male donor in good health and CMV-seropositive.

This clone appeared a single time. This chain connects TRBV6-1 to TRBJ2-7, with D maybe TRBD2 (6 bases). The germline V and J ends were trimmed by 6 bases and 3 bases, with 9 bases remaining between them. The CDR3 loop spans 12 amino acids. CDR1 MNHNS and CDR2 SASEGT come from the germline V gene. CDR3 bases: TGTGCCAGCAGCCGGACTATCTACGAGCAGTACTTC. Translating gives CASSRTIYEQYF.

This chain joins TRBV6-4 and TRBJ2-1, with TRBD1 matching 9 bases. Germline loops: CDR1 MRHNA, CDR2 SNTAGT. V was pared by 4 bases and J by 7 bases, with 8 bases of the junction left unmatched. This CDR3 contains 15 residues. CDR3 sequence reads: CASSVARTGANEQFF. DNA of the CDR3: TGTGCCAGCAGTGTGGCACGGACAGGGGCGAATGAGCAGTTCTTC.

This clone has more than one count but fewer than ten. The chain is built from TRBV7-9 and TRBJ2-2; 7 bases agree with TRBD1. CDR1 is SEHNR and CDR2 is FQNEAQ in the germline V gene (reference sequence). After removal of 5 bases from V and 5 bases from J, the junction contained 11 bases not matched to a gene. CDR3 length equals 16 residues. The CDR3 nucleotides read TGTGCCAGCAGCCACGACAAAGGGGGCTGGACCGGGGAGCTGTTTTTT. It is translated as CASSHDKGGWTGELFF.

CDR3 in amino acids: CASSVRTASNQPQHF. The CDR3 coding sequence is TGTGCCAGTAGTGTGAGGACAGCTAGCAATCAGCCCCAGCATTTT. The chain links TRBV19 to TRBJ1-5, with D tentatively TRBD1 (6 bases). Germline V gene data show CDR1 as LNHDA and CDR2 as SQIVND (reference sequence). Trimming left V 5 bases short and J 0 bases short, with 11 bases between. The CDR3 is made up of 15 amino acids.

The V gene is TRBV4-1, the J gene TRBJ2-1, with 14 bases identical to TRBD2. Trimming removed 1 base from V and 15 bases from J; junction bases left unmatched: 8. Per the germline V gene, CDR1 is MGHRA and CDR2 is YSYEKL. CDR3 length: 15 residues. The CDR3 sequence is CASSQGGLAGDGVFF. The CDR3 DNA follows: TGCGCCAGCAGCCAAGGGGGACTAGCGGGAGATGGGGTGTTCTTC.

The chain recombines TRBV4-1 with TRBJ2-7, with TRBD1 matching over 8 bases. Germline CDR1 is MGHRA and CDR2 is YSYEKL. With 2 bases clipped from V and 0 bases from J, the junction kept 6 bases outside the gene matches. The CDR3 sequence is 16 residues long. In nucleotides, the CDR3 is TGCGCCAGCAGCCAAATTTACAGGGGGAGCTCCTACGAGCAGTACTTC. Translated, it gives CASSQIYRGSSYEQYF.

This clone was found once. The CDR3 DNA reads as TGTGCCAGCAGCTATGCCGGGACAGCCTACGAGCAGTACTTC. Its protein is CASSYAGTAYEQYF. The J gene is TRBJ2-7, the V gene TRBV5-6; TRBD1 matches at 7 bases. V shed 3 bases, J shed 2 bases, and the junction held 5 bases outside the gene matches. Germline CDR1 reads SGHDT; CDR2 reads YYEEEE. The CDR3 is 14 residues long.

This rearrangement joins TRBV7-9 to TRBJ2-3, with 14 bases identical to TRBD2. The CDR3 is 16 amino acids. Germline CDR1 reads SEHNR; CDR2 reads FQNEAQ (reference sequence). Germline trimming cut 5 bases from V and 6 bases from J; bases unmatched to any gene: 7. CDR3 sequence: CASSVGTSGGFDTQYF. The CDR3 DNA is TGTGCCAGCAGCGTCGGGACTAGCGGGGGTTTCGATACGCAGTATTTT.

As to this clone: At one boundary the junction diverges from the germline segment, which might be a read error. The chain employs TRBV6-4 and TRBJ2-1, with a possible D match to TRBD1 (5 bases). The germline CDR1 and CDR2 sequences are MRHNA and SNTAGT. The CDR3 totals 13 residues. CDR3: CASSEGVYDEQFF. For the CDR3, the DNA is TGTGCCAGCAGTGAAGGGGTCTACGATGAGCAGTTCTTC.

This sequence joins TRBV5-6 and TRBJ1-6; no firm D call. This CDR3 has 14 residues. Germline CDR1 SGHDT, CDR2 YYEEEE. Trimming stripped 0 bases from V and 7 bases from J, with 8 bases between. CDR3: CASSLGQVNSPLHF. For the CDR3, the DNA is TGTGCCAGCAGCTTGGGGCAAGTCAATTCACCCCTCCACTTT.

This chain joins TRBV28 and TRBJ2-3; TRBD2 is a possible D gene (5 bases). The CDR3 has 15 amino acids. Trimming shortened V by 2 bases and J by 2 bases, and 11 bases separated the two germline ends. CDR1 and CDR2 from the germline V gene are MDHEN and SYDVKM. The CDR3 spells CASSLNSGNTDTQYF. For the CDR3, the DNA is TGTGCCAGCAGTTTAAACTCGGGAAACACAGATACGCAGTATTTT. The entire variable domain, with the rest obtained from reference TRBV28 and TRBJ2-3, is as follows: DVKVTQSSRYLVKRTGEKVFLECVQDMDHENMFWYRQDPGLGLRLIYFSYDVKMKEKGDIPEGYSVSREKKERFSLILESASTNQTSMYLCASSLNSGNTDTQYFGPGTRLTVL.

The chain's CDR3 is CASSLAGHTEAFF. In DNA form, the CDR3 reads TGTGCCAGCAGCTTGGCAGGGCACACTGAAGCTTTCTTT. The chain is built from TRBV7-8 and TRBJ1-1; the D gene is possibly TRBD1 (5 bases). Germline loops: CDR1 SGHVS, CDR2 FQNEAQ. CDR3 length equals 13 residues. The ends were cut back, 3 bases at V and 3 bases at J, with 8 bases in the middle.

The genes are TRBV6-5 and TRBJ1-4; D possibly corresponds to TRBD1 (6 bases). V lost 6 bases, J lost 0 bases, and 8 bases lay in between. The germline gives CDR1 MNHEY, CDR2 SVGAGI. The CDR3 runs 14 residues. The CDR3 DNA is TGTGCCAGCAGATGGACAGCAACTAATGAAAAACTGTTTTTT. Encoded protein: CASRWTATNEKLFF.